A single sample is the source of the 27 T cell receptor beta chains below, sequenced in a study of blood T cell repertoires in COVID-19. TCRdb keeps only in-frame clones here, not all; method: immunoSEQ multiplex PCR. This sample has 250,000 to 300,000 clones; roughly 90% occur once, and the top ten carry over 2%. The specimen sequenced was PBMCs or T cells enriched from blood (not recorded which). The receptors shown here come from a middle-aged woman with acute COVID-19.

This clone was found once. CDR3 sequence (DNA): TGTGCCAGCAGACCCGACAGGGTCGTGAACACTGAAGCTTTCTTT. Encoded protein: CASRPDRVVNTEAFF. This sequence joins TRBV6-6 and TRBJ1-1; 7 positions match TRBD1. In germline, CDR1 is MNHNY, CDR2 SVGAGI (reference sequence). J gave up 0 bases and V 6 bases, and 7 bases lay outside the gene matches. The CDR3 contains 15 residues.

The count of this clone is one. V is TRBV29-1 and J is TRBJ2-2; D remains unclear. The germline CDR1 and CDR2 sequences are SQVTM and ANQGSEA. The CDR3 runs to 15 residues. Trimming took off 6 bases at V and 4 bases at J, with 18 bases between the two ends. The CDR3 DNA follows: TGCAGCGTCGCCGAGCTAATAGGCGGCACCGGGGAGCTGTTTTTT. This translates into CSVAELIGGTGELFF.

The chain links TRBV11-2 to TRBJ1-2; D gene unclear. V gave up 5 bases and J gave up 7 bases, with 14 bases separating them. The CDR3 length is 13 residues. The V gene's germline CDR1 is SGHAT and CDR2 FQNNGV. The DNA of the CDR3 is TGTGCCAGCAGCCCCCCAGGCAGGATTGGCTACACCTTC. Protein sequence: CASSPPGRIGYTF.

The chain joins TRBV24-1 to TRBJ1-1, with D perhaps matching TRBD1 (6 bases). Trimming took 2 bases from V and 3 from J, leaving 9 bases between them. CDR3 size: 14 residues. CDR1 KGHDR and CDR2 SFDVKD come from the germline V gene. CDR3 loop: CATSDSTGYTEAFF. In DNA form, the CDR3 reads TGTGCCACCAGTGATTCCACAGGGTACACTGAAGCTTTCTTT.

The genes are TRBV7-2 and TRBJ2-1; 8 bases are shared with TRBD2. CDR1 and CDR2 (germline): SGHTA, FQGNSA. The CDR3 runs 14 residues. V dropped 10 bases and J dropped 8; count of bases not matched to a gene: 13. The CDR3 DNA is TGTGCCACAGCACGACAGCGGGAGTGGTATGAGCAGTTCTTC. This encodes CATARQREWYEQFF.

The chain uses TRBV28 and TRBJ2-1, with 14 bases fitting TRBD2. The trim removed 6 bases at V and 12 bases at J, leaving 7 bases unmatched. The germline CDR1 and CDR2 sequences are MDHEN and SYDVKM. CDR3 length: 14 amino acids. Here the CDR3 reads CASSQGLAGASQFF. DNA for the CDR3: TGTGCCAGCAGCCAGGGACTAGCGGGGGCGTCGCAGTTCTTC.

The V gene is TRBV7-3, the J gene TRBJ1-1; 7 nucleotides align to TRBD1. V shed 5 bases and J 7 bases; nucleotides not matched to a gene: 4. The CDR3 consists of 12 residues. Germline V gene data show CDR1 as SGHTA and CDR2 as FQGTGA. The CDR3 is CASSNPGGEAFF. The CDR3 coding sequence is TGTGCCAGCAGCAACCCAGGGGGTGAAGCTTTCTTT. The full variable domain, rest sourced from reference TRBV7-3 and TRBJ1-1, is GAGVSQTPSNKVTEKGKYVELRCDPISGHTALYWYRQSLGQGPEFLIYFQGTGAADDSGLPNDRFFAVRPEGSVSTLKIQRTERGDSAVYLCASSNPGGEAFFGQGTRLTVV.

The V call is TRBV21-1, the J call TRBJ1-2; no DNA check was done on the table's D call, TRBD1. TRBV21-1 is a pseudogene locus. The CDR3 sequence is 16 residues long. The CDR3 loop is CASSKDGQGFNYGYTF. For the CDR3, the DNA is TGTGCCAGCAGCAAAGACGGGCAGGGATTTAACTATGGCTACACCTTC.

This clone was observed once. CDR3 region: CAWSVLGGIEAFF. CDR3 coding DNA: TGTGCCTGGAGTGTACTTGGGGGGATTGAAGCTTTCTTT. The chain uses TRBV30 and TRBJ1-1; a weak D match, TRBD1 (5 bases). CDR1 is GTSNPN and CDR2 is SVGIG in the germline V gene (reference sequence). The length of the CDR3 is 13 residues. V lost 0 bases, J lost 7 bases, and 12 bases lay in between.

The chain combines TRBV6-1 with TRBJ1-6; D unclear. This CDR3 comprises 13 residues. The V gene's germline CDR1 is MNHNS and CDR2 SASEGT. Between the trimmed V and J ends, which lost 1 base and 9 bases, there was a span of 7 bases. Here the CDR3 reads CASSEEEFSPLHF. The CDR3 nucleotides are TGTGCCAGCAGTGAAGAAGAGTTTTCACCCCTCCACTTT.

In this sample, this clone turned up once. This sequence joins TRBV4-2 and TRBJ1-2, with a tentative D call TRBD1 (6 bases). This CDR3 has 15 residues. With 0 bases removed from V and 4 bases from J, the gap between germline ends came to 12 bases. Germline V gene sequence: CDR1 LGHNA, CDR2 YNFKEQ. CDR3 sequence reads: CASSQDLGGPYGYTF. The CDR3 DNA reads TGTGCCAGCAGCCAAGATCTCGGGGGGCCCTATGGCTACACCTTC.

The V and J genes are TRBV9 and TRBJ1-4, with TRBD1 as a possible D gene (5 bases). Trimming cost V 4 bases and J 8 bases, with 18 bases left between them. This CDR3 is built from 15 residues. Germline-derived CDR1 and CDR2 are SGDLS and YYNGEE. The DNA for the CDR3 is TGTGCCAGCAGCCCCCTGGGAGGGGCGCGAGAAAAACTGTTTTTT. It translates to CASSPLGGAREKLFF. Together with reference TRBV9 and TRBJ1-4, the CDR3 gives the full variable domain: DSGVTQTPKHLITATGQRVTLRCSPRSGDLSVYWYQQSLDQGLQFLIQYYNGEERAKGNILERFSAQQFPDLHSELNLSSLELGDSALYFCASSPLGGAREKLFFGSGTQLSVL.

J is TRBJ2-2 and V is TRBV7-3; the D gene is possibly TRBD1 (5 bases). This CDR3 is built from 11 residues. Trimming stripped 6 bases from V and 7 bases from J, with 6 bases between. Germline V gene lookup returns CDR1 SGHTA and CDR2 FQGTGA. As DNA, the CDR3 is TGTGCCAGCAGAGGGGACGGGGAGCTGTTTTTT. This codes for CASRGDGELFF.

The chain uses TRBV6-2 or TRBV6-3 and TRBJ2-7, with D maybe TRBD1 (5 bases). The ends were cut back, 5 bases at V and 3 bases at J, with 11 bases in the middle. Per the germline V gene, CDR1 is MNHEY and CDR2 is SVGEGT. The CDR3 contains 13 residues. The CDR3 bases are TGTGCCAGCAGTGGGGCTAGAAGCTACGAGCAGTACTTC. This translates into CASSGARSYEQYF.

The gene calls are TRBV28 and TRBJ2-2, with 7 bases matching TRBD2. The V gene's germline CDR1 is MDHEN and CDR2 SYDVKM. V was clipped by 5 bases and J by 0 bases; unmatched bases: 6. The CDR3 length is 16 residues. The CDR3 region has the DNA TGTGCCAGCAGTGTTACGGGGGGATCGAACACCGGGGAGCTGTTTTTT. Translating it yields CASSVTGGSNTGELFF.

In the case of this clone: Additional DNA sequences in this sample encode the identical CDR3. This chain uses TRBV7-9 with TRBJ2-3; D might be TRBD2 (6 bases). This CDR3 is built from 13 residues. Germline-derived CDR1 and CDR2 are SEHNR and FQNEAQ (reference sequence). The V end was cut by 0 bases, the J end by 5 bases, with 6 bases between. The CDR3 bases are TGTGCCAGCAGCTTAGCGGGGGGAGATACGCAGTATTTT. It is translated as CASSLAGGDTQYF.

The chain links TRBV18 to TRBJ2-1, with TRBD1 identical over 9 bases. CDR1 is KGHSH and CDR2 is LQKENI in the germline V gene. The length of the CDR3 is 15 residues. V dropped 6 bases and J dropped 8; count of bases not matched to a gene: 11. The CDR3 sequence: CASSSRQGVRDEQFF. The CDR3, as DNA: TGTGCCAGCTCGTCAAGACAGGGGGTTAGGGATGAGCAGTTCTTC. Looking up the rest from reference TRBV18 and TRBJ2-1 gives the full variable domain: NAGVMQNPRHLVRRRGQEARLRCSPMKGHSHVYWYRQLPEEGLKFMVYLQKENIIDESGMPKERFSAEFPKEGPSILRIQQVVRGDSAAYFCASSSRQGVRDEQFFGPGTRLTVL.

The chain uses TRBV19 and TRBJ1-5; D is undetermined. Germline-derived CDR1 and CDR2 are LNHDA and SQIVND (reference sequence). This CDR3 comprises 12 residues. The germline V and J ends were trimmed by 6 bases and 9 bases, with 12 bases remaining between them. For the CDR3, the DNA is TGTGCCAGTAGCCCGGGTCTCCGGCCCCAGCATTTT. This translates into CASSPGLRPQHF.

This clone was detected only once. This chain uses TRBV7-2 with TRBJ1-3; D not certain. Trimming took 5 bases from V and 4 from J, leaving 9 bases between them. The CDR3 spans 13 residues. Germline CDR1 SGHTA, CDR2 FQGNSA. CDR3 DNA: TGTGCCAGCAGCCTAGATGCGGGAAACACCATATATTTT. This codes for CASSLDAGNTIYF.

The genes are TRBV5-1 and TRBJ2-5; the match to TRBD2 covers 12 bases. This CDR3 is built from 17 residues. V was pared by 2 bases and J by 5 bases, with 10 bases of the junction left unmatched. CDR1 and CDR2 (germline): SGHRS, YFSETQ. Here the CDR3 DNA reads TGCGCCAGCAGCTTCTTAGGACTCGGGACTAGCGGGGAGACCCAGTACTTC. Translation: CASSFLGLGTSGETQYF.

This chain connects TRBV7-2 to TRBJ1-5; TRBD1 aligns across 7 bases. The CDR3 length is 16 residues. Losses at the gene ends were 5 bases for V and 6 bases for J; bases not matched to a gene: 13. Germline CDR1 and CDR2: SGHTA and FQGNSA. The CDR3 coding sequence is TGTGCCAGCAGCCCCAGGGGGTCCGGGACTTCTCAGCCCCAGCATTTT. As protein: CASSPRGSGTSQPQHF. The whole variable domain, remainder taken from reference TRBV7-2 and TRBJ1-5, is GAGVSQSPSNKVTEKGKDVELRCDPISGHTALYWYRQSLGQGLEFLIYFQGNSAPDKSGLPSDRFSAERTGGSVSTLTIQRTQQEDSAVYLCASSPRGSGTSQPQHFGDGTRLSIL.

V is TRBV7-9 and J is TRBJ2-1; TRBD2 matches at 8 bases. V lost 4 bases, J lost 5 bases, and 16 bases stayed unmatched. The CDR3 sequence is 18 residues long. Germline-derived CDR1 and CDR2 are SEHNR and FQNEAQ (reference sequence). CDR3 sequence (DNA): TGTGCCAGCAGCTATCGGGCGGGAGGCCACGACCTAGACAATGAGCAGTTCTTC. The encoded protein is CASSYRAGGHDLDNEQFF.

This rearrangement joins TRBV6-4 to TRBJ2-3, with 14 bases fitting TRBD2. There are 18 residues in the CDR3. J gave up 0 bases and V 5 bases, and 7 bases lay outside the gene matches. Germline assignment: CDR1 MRHNA and CDR2 SNTAGT. This chain's CDR3 is CASSSGTSGGISTDTQYF. CDR3 sequence (DNA): TGTGCCAGCAGTAGCGGGACTAGCGGGGGAATAAGCACAGATACGCAGTATTTT.

The chain employs TRBV27 and TRBJ2-3; 9 bases fit TRBD1. The CDR3 totals 13 residues. Trimming took 5 bases from V and 7 from J; bases not matched to a gene: 4. The germline gives CDR1 MNHEY, CDR2 SMNVEV (reference sequence). Here the CDR3 reads CASSGTGLNTQYF. The CDR3, as DNA: TGTGCCAGCAGTGGGACAGGGCTGAATACGCAGTATTTT.

This chain links TRBV30 with TRBJ1-3, with no clear D. The CDR3 is 12 amino acids. Germline V CDR1 and CDR2: GTSNPN, SVGIG (reference sequence). Trimming cost V 1 base and J 4 bases, with 5 bases left between them. For the CDR3, the DNA is TGTGCCTGGAGTGAATCAGGAAACACCATATATTTT. It yields the protein CAWSESGNTIYF.

The gene calls are TRBV5-4 and TRBJ2-1; TRBD2 agrees at 14 bases. The CDR3 is 16 amino acids. Germline CDR1 is SGHNT and CDR2 is YYREEE (reference sequence). J was trimmed by 8 bases and V by 3 bases; bases with no gene match: 7. This CDR3 reads CASSSGLAGGVDEQFF. CDR3 nucleotide sequence: TGTGCCAGCAGCTCCGGACTAGCGGGAGGTGTAGATGAGCAGTTCTTC. Complete variable domain (other parts from reference TRBV5-4 and TRBJ2-1): ETGVTQSPTHLIKTRGQQVTLRCSSQSGHNTVSWYQQALGQGPQFIFQYYREEENGRGNFPPRFSGLQFPNYSSELNVNALELDDSALYLCASSSGLAGGVDEQFFGPGTRLTVL.

The J gene is TRBJ2-7, the V gene TRBV28, with 10 bases matching TRBD1. Germline values: CDR1 MDHEN, CDR2 SYDVKM. The V segment lost 2 bases and the J segment 5 bases; nucleotides outside the gene matches: 6. The CDR3 is 15 residues long. CDR3 coding DNA: TGTGCCAGCAGTTTAATCGACAGGGGGCCCCACGAGCAGTACTTC. Amino acids: CASSLIDRGPHEQYF. The whole variable domain, remainder taken from reference TRBV28 and TRBJ2-7, is DVKVTQSSRYLVKRTGEKVFLECVQDMDHENMFWYRQDPGLGLRLIYFSYDVKMKEKGDIPEGYSVSREKKERFSLILESASTNQTSMYLCASSLIDRGPHEQYFGPGTRLTVT.